The 2 T cell receptor beta chains in this list originate from one sample, sequenced in a study of shared clonotypes between healthy human individuals. The data were produced by immunoSEQ multiplex PCR, yet TCRdb's version contains in-frame clones alone and is incomplete. The repertoire includes approximately 500,000 clones, about four fifths of them detected once, and 10% to 15% sits in the top ten. Sequenced: PBMCs. These receptors all stem from a middle-aged woman in good health. Some clones in this sample may be carry-over from other donors' samples.

This chain joins TRBV7-2 and TRBJ1-4; TRBD1 matches at 7 bases. The V gene's germline CDR1 is SGHTA and CDR2 FQGNSA. The ends lost 5 bases at V and 6 bases at J; junction bases unmatched: 6. This CDR3 contains 14 residues. DNA for the CDR3: TGTGCCAGCAGCAGACAGGGAAGAGATGAAAAACTGTTTTTT. It codes for CASSRQGRDEKLFF.

This clone was found once. The genes are TRBV5-1 and TRBJ1-2; 11 nucleotides match TRBD1. This CDR3 is 14 amino acids long. The germline CDR1 and CDR2 sequences are SGHRS and YFSETQ. The V segment lost 4 bases and the J segment 4 bases; nucleotides outside the gene matches: 3. CDR3: CASSRDRGGYGYTF. The CDR3 DNA reads TGCGCCAGCAGCCGGGACAGGGGGGGCTATGGCTACACCTTC.